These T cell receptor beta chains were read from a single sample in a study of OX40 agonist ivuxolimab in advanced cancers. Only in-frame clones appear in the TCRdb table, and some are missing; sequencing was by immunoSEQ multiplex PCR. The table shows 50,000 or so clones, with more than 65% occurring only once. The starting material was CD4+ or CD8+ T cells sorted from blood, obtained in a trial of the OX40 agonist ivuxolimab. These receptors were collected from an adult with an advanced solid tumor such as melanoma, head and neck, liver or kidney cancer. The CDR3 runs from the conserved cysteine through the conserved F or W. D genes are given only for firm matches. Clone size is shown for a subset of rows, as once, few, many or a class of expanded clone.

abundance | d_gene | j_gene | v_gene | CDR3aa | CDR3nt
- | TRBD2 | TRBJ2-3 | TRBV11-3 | CASSQGLAGEPTQYF | TGTGCCAGCAGCCAGGGACTAGCGGGGGAACCAACGCAGTATTTT
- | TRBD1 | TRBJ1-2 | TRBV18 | CASSPKGATGDYGYTF | TGTGCCAGCTCACCCAAGGGGGCTACAGGGGACTATGGCTACACCTTC
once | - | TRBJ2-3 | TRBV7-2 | CASSFPAGAGRKNTQYF | TGTGCCAGCAGCTTCCCCGCGGGGGCGGGGAGGAAAAATACGCAGTATTTT
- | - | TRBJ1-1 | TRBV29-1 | CSVGQGRVNTEAFF | TGCAGCGTTGGGCAGGGGCGGGTGAACACTGAAGCTTTCTTT
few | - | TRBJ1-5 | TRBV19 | CASIPGHSNQPQHF | TGTGCCAGTATCCCGGGACATAGCAATCAGCCCCAGCATTTT
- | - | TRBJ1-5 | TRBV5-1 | CASSTTGDGQPQHF | TGCGCCAGCAGCACCACGGGGGACGGTCAGCCCCAGCATTTT
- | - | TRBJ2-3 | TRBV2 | CASQRETSTDTQYF | TGTGCCAGCCAGAGAGAGACTAGCACAGATACGCAGTATTTT
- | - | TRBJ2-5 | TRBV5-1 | CASSPTGIQETQYF | TGCGCCAGCAGCCCCACGGGAATACAAGAGACCCAGTACTTC
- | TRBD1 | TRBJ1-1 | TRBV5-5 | CASSSGQVMMNTEAFF | TGTGCCAGCAGCTCGGGACAGGTTATGATGAACACTGAAGCTTTCTTT
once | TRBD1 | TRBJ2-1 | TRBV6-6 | CASSDPGQGYNEQFF | TGTGCCAGCAGTGACCCGGGACAGGGGTACAATGAGCAGTTCTTC
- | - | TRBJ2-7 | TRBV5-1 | CASSLTYEQYF | TGCGCCAGCAGCCTAACATACGAGCAGTACTTC
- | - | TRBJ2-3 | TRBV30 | CAWSVVRYSADTQYF | TGTGCCTGGAGTGTCGTTAGATATTCGGCAGATACGCAGTATTTT
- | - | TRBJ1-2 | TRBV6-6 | CASSYEAGGGGYTF | TGTGCCAGCAGTTACGAGGCGGGAGGAGGGGGCTACACCTTC
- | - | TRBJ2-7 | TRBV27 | CASSLRKTDRSFYEQYF | TGTGCCAGCAGTTTACGCAAAACGGACAGATCTTTCTACGAGCAGTACTTC
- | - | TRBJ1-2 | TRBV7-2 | CASSVGPTNYGYTF | TGTGCCAGCAGCGTGGGACCAACTAACTATGGCTACACCTTC
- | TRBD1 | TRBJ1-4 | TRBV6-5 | CASSYRGQGELFF | TGTGCCAGCAGTTACCGTGGACAGGGGGAACTGTTTTTT
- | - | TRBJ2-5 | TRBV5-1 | CASNWGRMRETQYF | TGCGCCAGCAACTGGGGGCGGATGAGAGAGACCCAGTACTTC
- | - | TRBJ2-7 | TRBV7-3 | CASSLQGGYEQYF | TGTGCCAGCAGCTTACAGGGTGGGTACGAGCAGTACTTC
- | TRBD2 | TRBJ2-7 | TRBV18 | CASSLQTSGAYEQYF | TGTGCCAGCTCACTCCAGACTAGCGGCGCCTACGAGCAGTACTTC
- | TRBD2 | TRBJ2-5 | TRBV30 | CAWGGGAQETQYF | TGTGCCTGGGGCGGGGGGGCTCAAGAGACCCAGTACTTC
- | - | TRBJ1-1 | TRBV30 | CAWSAAGRLYFILNTEAFF | TGTGCCTGGAGTGCGGCGGGACGTCTGTATTTCATACTGAACACTGAAGCTTTCTTT
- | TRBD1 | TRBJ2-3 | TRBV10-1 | CASSEPGQLRDTQYF | TGCGCCAGCAGTGAACCGGGACAGCTGCGAGATACGCAGTATTTT
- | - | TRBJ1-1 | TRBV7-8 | CASSPASREVAFF | TGTGCCAGCAGCCCCGCCTCGAGGGAGGTAGCTTTCTTT
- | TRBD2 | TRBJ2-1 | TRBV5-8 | CASSLEGGSHNEQFF | TGTGCCAGCAGCTTGGAGGGCGGGAGTCACAATGAGCAGTTCTTC
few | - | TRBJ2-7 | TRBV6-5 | CASSYLRGGEQYF | TGTGCCAGCAGTTACCTCAGGGGGGGCGAGCAGTACTTC
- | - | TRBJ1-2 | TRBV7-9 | CASSLRREWNYGYTF | TGTGCCAGCAGCTTACGGAGAGAATGGAACTATGGCTACACCTTC
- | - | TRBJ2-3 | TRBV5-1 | CASSLTQQGYTQYF | TGCGCCAGCAGCTTGACCCAACAGGGCTATACGCAGTATTTT
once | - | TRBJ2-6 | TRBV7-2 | CASSPRTADSGANVLTF | TGTGCCAGCAGCCCGCGGACAGCTGACTCTGGGGCCAACGTCCTGACTTTC
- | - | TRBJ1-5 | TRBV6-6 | CASSSQGSGNQPQHF | TGTGCCAGCAGTTCCCAGGGGAGTGGGAATCAGCCCCAGCATTTT
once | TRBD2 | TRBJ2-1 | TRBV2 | CASRGLVSNEQFF | TGTGCCAGCAGGGGACTAGTTTCAAATGAGCAGTTCTTC
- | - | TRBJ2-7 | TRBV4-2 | CASSVTFGSSYEQYF | TGTGCCAGCAGCGTAACGTTTGGGAGCTCCTACGAGCAGTACTTC
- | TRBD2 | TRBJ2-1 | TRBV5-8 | CASSLAWSGSRNEQFF | TGTGCCAGCAGCTTGGCCTGGAGCGGGAGTAGGAATGAGCAGTTCTTC
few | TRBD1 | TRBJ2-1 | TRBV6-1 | CASSPRTGADEQFF | TGTGCCAGCAGTCCGCGGACAGGGGCGGATGAGCAGTTCTTC
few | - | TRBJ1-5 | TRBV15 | CATEVIGISNQPQHF | TGTGCCACCGAAGTTATAGGGATTAGCAATCAGCCCCAGCATTTT
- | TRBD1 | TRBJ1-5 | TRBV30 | CAWSVLGQGGNQPQHF | TGTGCCTGGAGTGTACTCGGACAGGGGGGCAATCAGCCCCAGCATTTT
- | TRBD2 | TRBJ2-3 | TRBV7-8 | CASSSRPSGGKDTQYF | TGTGCCAGCAGCTCCCGCCCTAGCGGGGGTAAAGATACGCAGTATTTT
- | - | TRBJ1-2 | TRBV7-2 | CASRPGPNYGYTF | TGTGCCAGCAGACCGGGACCTAACTATGGCTACACCTTC
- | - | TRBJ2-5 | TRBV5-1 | CASSLALGNGETQNF | TGCGCCAGCAGCTTGGCATTAGGGAATGGAGAGACCCAGAACTTC
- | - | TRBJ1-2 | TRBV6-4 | CASSSQVGPNYGYTF | TGTGCCAGCAGTAGTCAGGTCGGCCCTAACTATGGCTACACCTTC
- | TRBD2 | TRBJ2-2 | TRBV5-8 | CASGRADSTGELFF | TGTGCCAGCGGGAGGGCGGATAGCACCGGGGAGCTGTTTTTT
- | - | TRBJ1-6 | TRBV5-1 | CASSTNQGDNSPLHF | TGCGCCAGCAGCACCAACCAGGGAGATAATTCACCCCTCCACTTT
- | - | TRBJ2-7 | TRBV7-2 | CASSFGRLWEQYF | TGTGCCAGCAGCTTCGGACGGCTTTGGGAGCAGTACTTC
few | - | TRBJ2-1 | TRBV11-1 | CASSQGGLNSYNEQFF | TGTGCCAGCAGTCAAGGGGGACTGAACTCCTACAATGAGCAGTTCTTC
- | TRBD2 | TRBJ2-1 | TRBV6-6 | CASSSGGGYNEQFF | TGTGCCAGCAGCTCGGGAGGGGGCTACAATGAGCAGTTCTTC
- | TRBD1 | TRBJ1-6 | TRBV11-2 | CASSLTGGFNNSPLHF | TGTGCCAGCAGCTTAACAGGGGGCTTCAATAATTCACCCCTCCACTTT
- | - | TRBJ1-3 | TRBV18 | CASLESSGNTIYF | TGTGCCAGTTTGGAGAGCTCTGGAAACACCATATATTTT
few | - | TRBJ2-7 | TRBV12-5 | CASGFGQAYEQYF | TGTGCTAGTGGTTTCGGTCAAGCGTACGAGCAGTACTTC